Sequencing of this T cell receptor (beta chain) was carried out in a study of cytomegalovirus exposure and HLA in healthy donors. The donors belonged to the roughly 110-subject validation cohort, separate from the roughly 720-subject first cohort. Profiling relied on immunoSEQ multiplex PCR, and the TCRdb table lists in-frame clones only, not all of them. The sample records some 140,000 clones, 85% to 90% being singletons. General study points: The study put 150 to 200 TCR beta chains on its list as cytomegalovirus-associated.

A remark on this clone: Its target is unknown.

Germline values: CDR1 SGDLS, CDR2 YYNGEE. The V gene lost 0 bases and the J gene lost 3 bases, with 7 bases spanning the gap. The CDR3 loop spans 13 amino acids. This clonotype was sampled from a human donor in good health. The source material was PBMCs. The V call is TRBV9, the J call TRBJ2-7; a weak D match, TRBD2 (6 bases). CDR3 region: CASSVVEGYEQYF. Written as DNA, the CDR3 is TGTGCCAGCAGCGTAGTGGAGGGCTACGAGCAGTACTTC.